Below, 15 T cell receptor beta chains from the same sample are listed, as sequenced in a study of T cell clones after liver transplantation. Only in-frame clones appear in the TCRdb table, and some are missing; sequencing was by immunoSEQ multiplex PCR. The repertoire holds tens of thousands of clones, with over 85% as singletons. The sequencing here drew on CD4+ T cells from blood, taken before liver transplant. These receptor sequences come from a human donor who received a liver transplant.

The J gene is TRBJ2-5, the V gene TRBV2; TRBD2 matches at 7 bases. The junction had 7 bases not matched to a gene; V was cut back by 4 bases and J by 2 bases. Per the germline V gene, CDR1 is SNHLY and CDR2 is FYNNEI. CDR3 length: 15 residues. CDR3 nucleotide sequence: TGTGCCAGCAGTGCCCAAGCGGGGAGGCAAGAGACCCAGTACTTC. Translating it yields CASSAQAGRQETQYF.

This sequence joins TRBV9 and TRBJ1-1; weak D call: TRBD1 (6 bases). The CDR3 loop spans 14 amino acids. Trimming left V 0 bases short and J 5 bases short, with 11 bases between. Germline-derived CDR1 and CDR2 are SGDLS and YYNGEE. CDR3 sequence (DNA): TGTGCCAGCAGCGTAGCCTCAAGGGGGACTGAAGCTTTCTTT. This codes for CASSVASRGTEAFF.

The chain recombines TRBV10-3 with TRBJ2-6; no clear D gene. Germline V gene sequence: CDR1 ENHRY, CDR2 SYGVKD. The V end lost 4 bases, the J end lost 0 bases, and 7 bases lay between the germline ends. The CDR3 consists of 15 residues. CDR3 loop: CAISVGDSGANVLTF. The DNA of the CDR3 is TGTGCCATCAGTGTCGGAGACTCTGGGGCCAACGTCCTGACTTTC.

The CDR3 protein is CASSQAGGRMYEQYF. The CDR3 DNA reads as TGTGCCAGCAGCCAAGCGGGAGGGCGCATGTACGAGCAGTACTTC. The chain joins TRBV14 to TRBJ2-7; the match to TRBD2 covers 8 bases. The germline gives CDR1 SGHDN, CDR2 FVKESK. V dropped 1 base and J dropped 4; count of bases not matched to a gene: 6. The length of the CDR3 is 15 residues. Together with reference TRBV14 and TRBJ2-7, the CDR3 gives the full variable domain: EAGVTQFPSHSVIEKGQTVTLRCDPISGHDNLYWYRRVMGKEIKFLLHFVKESKQDESGMPNNRFLAERTGGTYSTLKVQPAELEDSGVYFCASSQAGGRMYEQYFGPGTRLTVT.

This clone was counted a single time. The sample carries other DNA sequences with the same CDR3. The rearrangement uses TRBV6-1 and TRBJ1-2, with a tentative D call TRBD1 (6 bases). The CDR3 consists of 14 residues. V lost 3 bases and J lost 2, with 10 bases in between. Germline-derived CDR1 and CDR2 are MNHNS and SASEGT. CDR3 bases: TGTGCCAGCAGTGACGTTACAGGGAACTATGGCTACACCTTC. Protein product: CASSDVTGNYGYTF.

The chain has TRBV29-1 and TRBJ2-7; 7 bases are a match to TRBD1. V shed 0 bases, J shed 2 bases, and the junction held 7 bases outside the gene matches. The CDR3 has 15 amino acids. Germline-derived CDR1 and CDR2 are SQVTM and ANQGSEA. CDR3 loop: CSVEDARDRTYEQYF. In DNA, the CDR3 is TGCAGCGTTGAAGATGCCCGGGACAGAACCTACGAGCAGTACTTC.

The V call is TRBV7-6, the J call TRBJ2-3; 10 bases line up with TRBD2. Germline CDR1 SGHVS, CDR2 FNYEAQ. With V trimmed by 1 base and J by 3 bases, 7 bases remained unmatched. The CDR3 covers 17 residues. In nucleotides, the CDR3 is TGTGCCAGCAGCTTAGAGGAAGCGGGAGGGAGGACAGATACGCAGTATTTT. This sequence encodes CASSLEEAGGRTDTQYF.

This chain connects TRBV10-3 to TRBJ2-7; maybe TRBD2 (5 bases). The V gene's germline CDR1 is ENHRY and CDR2 SYGVKD. The V end was cut by 11 bases, the J end by 4 bases, with 21 bases between. The CDR3 loop spans 14 amino acids. Here the CDR3 DNA reads TGTGCCTTTTCCCTCGGCGGGTCTGGATACGAGCAGTACTTC. This translates into CAFSLGGSGYEQYF.

The chain combines TRBV6-1 with TRBJ2-1; D possibly corresponds to TRBD1 (6 bases). The CDR3 runs 13 residues. With 11 bases removed from V and 2 bases from J, the gap between germline ends came to 13 bases. Per the germline V gene, CDR1 is MNHNS and CDR2 is SASEGT. CDR3 in amino acids: CAGRTDTYNEQFF. The CDR3 DNA is TGTGCCGGAAGGACAGATACCTACAATGAGCAGTTCTTC.

This chain uses TRBV11-3 with TRBJ2-7, with D possibly matching TRBD2 (5 bases). This CDR3 has 16 amino acids. Germline V CDR1 and CDR2: SGHNT, YENEEA. Trimming shortened V by 0 bases and J by 5 bases, and 17 bases separated the two germline ends. This CDR3 reads CASSLDIVEGWDEQYF. In DNA, the CDR3 is TGTGCCAGCAGCTTAGATATTGTAGAGGGATGGGACGAGCAGTACTTC. The whole variable domain, remainder taken from reference TRBV11-3 and TRBJ2-7, is EAGVVQSPRYKIIEKKQPVAFWCNPISGHNTLYWYLQNLGQGPELLIRYENEEAVDDSQLPKDRFSAERLKGVDSTLKIQPAELGDSAVYLCASSLDIVEGWDEQYFGPGTRLTVT.

As DNA, the CDR3 is TGTGCCAGCAGTATAAGGGACATCTATGGCTACACCTTC. This sequence encodes CASSIRDIYGYTF. The chain uses TRBV2 and TRBJ1-2; D is perhaps TRBD1 (6 bases). V was trimmed by 5 bases and J by 4 bases, leaving 11 bases between them. CDR3 length: 13 amino acids. Germline-derived CDR1 and CDR2 are SNHLY and FYNNEI.

The J gene is TRBJ2-5, the V gene TRBV25-1; D is possibly TRBD1 (5 bases). V lost 5 bases and J lost 5, with 12 bases in between. Looked up from germline, CDR1 is MGHDK and CDR2 is SYGVNS. The CDR3 consists of 13 residues. The CDR3 protein is CASSKTAGETQYF. As DNA, the CDR3 is TGTGCCAGCAGTAAGACGGCAGGGGAGACCCAGTACTTC.

The V gene is TRBV15, the J gene TRBJ1-4, with D uncertain. Germline V gene lookup returns CDR1 LNHNV and CDR2 YYDKDF (reference sequence). The CDR3 extends over 12 amino acids. Trimming took off 4 bases at V and 8 bases at J, with 8 bases between the two ends. This chain's CDR3 is CATSNRLEKLFF. The CDR3 region has the DNA TGTGCCACCAGCAACCGCCTCGAAAAACTGTTTTTT.

The rearrangement links TRBV28 to TRBJ1-2; unclear D gene. In germline, CDR1 is MDHEN, CDR2 SYDVKM. The CDR3 spans 12 residues. The V end lost 6 bases, the J end lost 4 bases, and 9 bases lay between the germline ends. The CDR3 region has the DNA TGTGCCAGCAGCCTTCGAAGCTATGGCTACACCTTC. It encodes CASSLRSYGYTF.

The V call is TRBV4-2, the J call TRBJ1-1, with a tentative D call TRBD1 (6 bases). V was shortened by 4 bases and J by 4 bases, with 19 bases between the two germline ends. The CDR3 runs 16 residues. Germline V gives CDR1 LGHNA, CDR2 YNFKEQ. CDR3 nucleotides: TGTGCCAGCAGCCCGGGTGGGCGCGGGGGCGGCACTGAAGCTTTCTTT. It is translated as CASSPGGRGGGTEAFF.